This T cell receptor beta chain was profiled in a study of beta chain features in type 1 diabetes. The wider study: Patient and healthy donor groups were alike in age, gender and cell yields. Study-wide points: Within each of all four CD4+ subsets, Type 1 diabetes patients had TCRB CDR3s that were moderately but significantly shorter. Insertions were fewer and deletions more numerous at VDJ junctions in type 1 diabetes patients.

Each sorted population was over 95% pure. Worth noting for this clone: Its antigen remains unknown. The same CDR3 is also encoded by other DNA sequences in this sample.

Sequencing targeted expressed TCRB transcripts, as all isolated RNA had been reverse transcribed. The repertoire was sequenced with immunoSEQ multiplex PCR; TCRdb's copy has only in-frame clones and lacks some. Of under 350,000 clones listed, roughly an eighth are singletons. Sequencing used naive CD4+ T cells from blood. This clonotype originated in a man aged 25 to 40 with type 1 diabetes.

This CDR3 reads CASSLGQSYEQYF. The CDR3 coding sequence is TGTGCCAGCAGCCTCGGACAGAGCTACGAGCAGTACTTC. The gene calls are TRBV5-4 and TRBJ2-7; D possibly corresponds to TRBD1 (6 bases). This CDR3 comprises 13 residues. V was shortened by 4 bases and J by 3 bases, with 11 bases between the two germline ends. From germline, CDR1 is SGHNT and CDR2 YYREEE (reference sequence).